This T cell receptor beta chain was observed in a study of cytomegalovirus exposure and HLA in healthy donors. General observations from the study: Certain indistinguishable V segments, among them TRBV6-2 and TRBV6-3, were excluded. The study found most TCR sequences rare, yet found some public TCRs in many donors. Productive status was seen about 90% or about 30% of the time for most TCR beta V segments in an earlier analysis. Presence/absence analyses rested on an assumption that sequencing depth was roughly uniform across donors.

The CDR3 is made up of 19 amino acids. The germline V gene has CDR1 LNHDA and CDR2 SQIVND (reference sequence). After removal of 2 bases from V and 0 bases from J, the junction contained 9 bases not matched to a gene. PCR involved 60 Vbeta and 13 Jbeta primers. The data were produced by immunoSEQ multiplex PCR, yet TCRdb's version contains in-frame clones alone and is incomplete. The sample shows 130,000 or so clones, 70% to 75% of them seen only once. The sample holds a few counts of this clone. Its antigen is not known. The sequence came from a male donor in good health and CMV-seronegative. The J gene is TRBJ2-6, the V gene TRBV19, with 8 bases matching TRBD1. The sample comprised PBMCs. CDR3 in DNA: TGTGCCAGTAGTATATCGAAGGGACAGGACCGCTCTGGGGCCAACGTCCTGACTTTC. This encodes CASSISKGQDRSGANVLTF.